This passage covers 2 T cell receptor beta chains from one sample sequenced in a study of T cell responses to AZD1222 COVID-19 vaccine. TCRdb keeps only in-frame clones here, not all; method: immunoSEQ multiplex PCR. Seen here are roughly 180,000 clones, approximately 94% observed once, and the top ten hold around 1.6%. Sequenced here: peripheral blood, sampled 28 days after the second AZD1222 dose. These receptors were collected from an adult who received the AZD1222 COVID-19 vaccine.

CDR3 nucleotides: TGTGCCAGCAGCTTACCGACAGTTCCAAATGAGCAGTTCTTC. This encodes CASSLPTVPNEQFF. The chain joins TRBV7-9 to TRBJ2-1; tentatively, D is TRBD1 (5 bases). Trimming pared 2 bases from V and 7 bases from J, leaving 12 bases between. CDR1 SEHNR and CDR2 FQNEAQ come from the germline V gene (reference sequence). CDR3 size: 14 residues.

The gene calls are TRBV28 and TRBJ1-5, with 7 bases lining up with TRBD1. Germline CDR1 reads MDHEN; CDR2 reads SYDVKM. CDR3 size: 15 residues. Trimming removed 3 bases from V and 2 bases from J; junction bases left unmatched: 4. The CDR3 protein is CASSFYGQGNQPQHF. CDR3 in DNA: TGTGCCAGCAGTTTTTACGGACAGGGCAATCAGCCCCAGCATTTT. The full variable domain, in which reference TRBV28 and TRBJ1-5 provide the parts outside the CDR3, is DVKVTQSSRYLVKRTGEKVFLECVQDMDHENMFWYRQDPGLGLRLIYFSYDVKMKEKGDIPEGYSVSREKKERFSLILESASTNQTSMYLCASSFYGQGNQPQHFGDGTRLSIL.